The text below deals with one T cell receptor beta chain. The antigen remains unidentified. This record comes from a study of cytotoxic CD8 clonotypes in ibrutinib-treated CLL. Researchers set a sequencing depth target of 1 in 200,000 to 1 in 1 million T cells. The protocol was immunoSEQ multiplex PCR, while the TCRdb copy is restricted to in-frame clones and leaves out a portion. The sample shows fewer than 400,000 clones, about 64% of them seen only once. Findings and caveats of the study: Clonality rose at ibrutinib response and fell back toward baseline at progression. The study found public clonotypes uncommon, contracting or stable on treatment.

The CDR3 loop spans 14 amino acids. Germline V gives CDR1 SGHRS, CDR2 YFSETQ. Deletions cut 3 bases from V and 0 bases from J, with 9 bases between. The receptor was isolated from a human donor with chronic lymphocytic leukemia. This chain joins TRBV5-1 and TRBJ1-2, with D tentatively TRBD1 (5 bases). This specimen was PBMCs, taken after 36 months of ibrutinib treatment. The CDR3 spells CASSSLQANYGYTF. In DNA, the CDR3 is TGCGCCAGCAGCTCGCTACAGGCTAACTATGGCTACACCTTC.